This T cell receptor beta chain was captured by sequencing in a study of blood T cell repertoires in COVID-19. Turning to the study itself: Whether acute or convalescent, the COVID-19 samples came from the United States, Italy and Spain.

The authors' processing: Amplified reference gene primers provided the basis for estimating nucleated cell counts. Generated by immunoSEQ multiplex PCR, the TCRdb table keeps only in-frame clones and is missing some. V and J calls and clone size are given by that table; D and trimming were obtained from the DNA. The table lists 90,000 to 100,000 clones, roughly 82% of them singletons, with around 9.9% in the top ten. This clone was found a few times. The CDR3 length is 15 residues. V shed 7 bases and J 6 bases; nucleotides not matched to a gene: 10. CDR1 is ENHRY and CDR2 is SYGVKD in the germline V gene.

The sequence was collected from a man aged 65 to 79 with active or convalescent COVID-19. The sequenced sample was peripheral blood. The chain carries TRBV10-3 and TRBJ2-2; TRBD2 matches 8 bases. CDR3 protein: CAITPGSGDSGELFF. DNA for the CDR3: TGTGCCATCACCCCGGGTAGCGGGGATTCCGGGGAGCTGTTTTTT.